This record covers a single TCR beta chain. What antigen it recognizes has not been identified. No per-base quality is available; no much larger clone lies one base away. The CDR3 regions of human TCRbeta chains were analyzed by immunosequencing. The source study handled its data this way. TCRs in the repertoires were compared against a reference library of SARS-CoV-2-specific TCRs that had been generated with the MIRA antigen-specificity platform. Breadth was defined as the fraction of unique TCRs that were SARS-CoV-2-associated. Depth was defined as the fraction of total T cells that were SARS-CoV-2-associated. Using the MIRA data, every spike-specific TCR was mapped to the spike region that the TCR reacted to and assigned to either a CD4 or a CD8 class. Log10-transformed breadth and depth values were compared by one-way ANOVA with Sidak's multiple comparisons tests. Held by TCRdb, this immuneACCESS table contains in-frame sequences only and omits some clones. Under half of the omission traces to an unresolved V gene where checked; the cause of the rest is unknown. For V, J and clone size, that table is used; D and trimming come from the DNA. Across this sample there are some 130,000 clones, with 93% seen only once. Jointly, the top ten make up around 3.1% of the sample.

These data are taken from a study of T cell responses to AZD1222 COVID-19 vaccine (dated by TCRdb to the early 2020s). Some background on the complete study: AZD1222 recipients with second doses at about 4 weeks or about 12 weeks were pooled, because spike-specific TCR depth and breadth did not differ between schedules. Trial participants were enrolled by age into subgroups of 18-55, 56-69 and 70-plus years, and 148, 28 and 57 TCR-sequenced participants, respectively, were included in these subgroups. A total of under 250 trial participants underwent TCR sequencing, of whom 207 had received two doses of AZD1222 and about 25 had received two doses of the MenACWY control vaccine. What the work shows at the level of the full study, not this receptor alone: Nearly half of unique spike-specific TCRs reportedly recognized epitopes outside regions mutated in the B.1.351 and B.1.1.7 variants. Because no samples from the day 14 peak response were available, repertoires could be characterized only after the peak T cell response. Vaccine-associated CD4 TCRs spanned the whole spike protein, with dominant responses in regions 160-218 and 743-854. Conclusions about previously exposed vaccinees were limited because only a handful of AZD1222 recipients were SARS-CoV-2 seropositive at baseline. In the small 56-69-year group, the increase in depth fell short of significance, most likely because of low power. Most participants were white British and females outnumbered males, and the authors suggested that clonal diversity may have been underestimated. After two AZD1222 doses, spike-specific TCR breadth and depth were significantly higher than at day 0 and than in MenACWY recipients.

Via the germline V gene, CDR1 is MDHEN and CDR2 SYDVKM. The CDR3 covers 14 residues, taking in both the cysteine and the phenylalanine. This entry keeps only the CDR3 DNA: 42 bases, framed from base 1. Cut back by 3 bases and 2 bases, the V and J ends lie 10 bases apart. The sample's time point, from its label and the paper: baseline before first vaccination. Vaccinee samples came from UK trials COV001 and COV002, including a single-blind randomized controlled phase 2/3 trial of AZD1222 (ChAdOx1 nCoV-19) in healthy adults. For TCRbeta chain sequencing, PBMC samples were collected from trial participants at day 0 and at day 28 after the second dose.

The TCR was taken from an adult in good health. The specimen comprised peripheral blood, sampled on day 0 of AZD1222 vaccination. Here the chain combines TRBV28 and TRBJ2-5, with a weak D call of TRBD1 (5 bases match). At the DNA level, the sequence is TGTGCCAGCAGTTTCCAGGGTGAACAAGAGACCCAGTACTTC. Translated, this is CASSFQGEQETQYF.